The sequence of this T cell receptor (beta chain) was determined in a study of CXCR3-negative and CXCR3-positive naive CD8 T cells. Notes on the study in general: Fresh PBMCs were used in most assays, and CXCR3 expression partially decreased after cryopreservation. CXCR3-positive naive cells carried more hydrophobic TRB CDR3s than CXCR3-negative naive cells did. From TRB CDR3 properties, TCR strength was inferred; surface CD5 did not differ between naive subsets.

Researchers prepared the TRB cDNA libraries using 5' RACE with UMI labels. TCRdb reanalyzed the 5' RACE reads, giving one entry per CDR3 protein sequence and no DNA. The sample table sets out roughly 99,000 distinct CDR3 sequences. This CDR3 contains 13 residues. Naivety in CD8+ T cells corresponded to a CD45RO-CCR7+CD27+CD95- phenotype. On this clonotype: What it binds is not known.

This sequence was found in a human donor in good health. Some clones in this sample may be carry-over from other donors' samples. Sequencing was performed on naive CXCR3+ CD8+ T cells from blood. Specified subset: CD45RO-CCR7+CD27+CD95- naive CD8+ T cells expressing CXCR3 (TNR3+). The rearrangement uses TRBV12-3 or TRBV12-4 and TRBJ2-7; TCRdb gives TRBD1 as the D gene, but with no DNA this cannot be confirmed. The CDR3 here is CASRRGFTYEQYF.